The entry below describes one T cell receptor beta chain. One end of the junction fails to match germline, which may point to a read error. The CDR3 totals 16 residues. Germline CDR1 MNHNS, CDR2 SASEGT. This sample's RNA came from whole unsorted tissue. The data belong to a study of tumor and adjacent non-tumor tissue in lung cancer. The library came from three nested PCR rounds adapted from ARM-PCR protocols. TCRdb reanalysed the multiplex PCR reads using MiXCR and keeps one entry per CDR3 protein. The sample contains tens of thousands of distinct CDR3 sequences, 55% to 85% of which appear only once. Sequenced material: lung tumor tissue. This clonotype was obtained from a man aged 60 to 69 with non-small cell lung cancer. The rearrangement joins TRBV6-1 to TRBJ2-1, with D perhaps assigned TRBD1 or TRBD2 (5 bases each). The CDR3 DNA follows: TGTGGCAGCAGTGAAGCGCGAGGGGTTGTGAATGATGAGCAGTTCTTC. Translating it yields CGSSEARGVVNDEQFF.